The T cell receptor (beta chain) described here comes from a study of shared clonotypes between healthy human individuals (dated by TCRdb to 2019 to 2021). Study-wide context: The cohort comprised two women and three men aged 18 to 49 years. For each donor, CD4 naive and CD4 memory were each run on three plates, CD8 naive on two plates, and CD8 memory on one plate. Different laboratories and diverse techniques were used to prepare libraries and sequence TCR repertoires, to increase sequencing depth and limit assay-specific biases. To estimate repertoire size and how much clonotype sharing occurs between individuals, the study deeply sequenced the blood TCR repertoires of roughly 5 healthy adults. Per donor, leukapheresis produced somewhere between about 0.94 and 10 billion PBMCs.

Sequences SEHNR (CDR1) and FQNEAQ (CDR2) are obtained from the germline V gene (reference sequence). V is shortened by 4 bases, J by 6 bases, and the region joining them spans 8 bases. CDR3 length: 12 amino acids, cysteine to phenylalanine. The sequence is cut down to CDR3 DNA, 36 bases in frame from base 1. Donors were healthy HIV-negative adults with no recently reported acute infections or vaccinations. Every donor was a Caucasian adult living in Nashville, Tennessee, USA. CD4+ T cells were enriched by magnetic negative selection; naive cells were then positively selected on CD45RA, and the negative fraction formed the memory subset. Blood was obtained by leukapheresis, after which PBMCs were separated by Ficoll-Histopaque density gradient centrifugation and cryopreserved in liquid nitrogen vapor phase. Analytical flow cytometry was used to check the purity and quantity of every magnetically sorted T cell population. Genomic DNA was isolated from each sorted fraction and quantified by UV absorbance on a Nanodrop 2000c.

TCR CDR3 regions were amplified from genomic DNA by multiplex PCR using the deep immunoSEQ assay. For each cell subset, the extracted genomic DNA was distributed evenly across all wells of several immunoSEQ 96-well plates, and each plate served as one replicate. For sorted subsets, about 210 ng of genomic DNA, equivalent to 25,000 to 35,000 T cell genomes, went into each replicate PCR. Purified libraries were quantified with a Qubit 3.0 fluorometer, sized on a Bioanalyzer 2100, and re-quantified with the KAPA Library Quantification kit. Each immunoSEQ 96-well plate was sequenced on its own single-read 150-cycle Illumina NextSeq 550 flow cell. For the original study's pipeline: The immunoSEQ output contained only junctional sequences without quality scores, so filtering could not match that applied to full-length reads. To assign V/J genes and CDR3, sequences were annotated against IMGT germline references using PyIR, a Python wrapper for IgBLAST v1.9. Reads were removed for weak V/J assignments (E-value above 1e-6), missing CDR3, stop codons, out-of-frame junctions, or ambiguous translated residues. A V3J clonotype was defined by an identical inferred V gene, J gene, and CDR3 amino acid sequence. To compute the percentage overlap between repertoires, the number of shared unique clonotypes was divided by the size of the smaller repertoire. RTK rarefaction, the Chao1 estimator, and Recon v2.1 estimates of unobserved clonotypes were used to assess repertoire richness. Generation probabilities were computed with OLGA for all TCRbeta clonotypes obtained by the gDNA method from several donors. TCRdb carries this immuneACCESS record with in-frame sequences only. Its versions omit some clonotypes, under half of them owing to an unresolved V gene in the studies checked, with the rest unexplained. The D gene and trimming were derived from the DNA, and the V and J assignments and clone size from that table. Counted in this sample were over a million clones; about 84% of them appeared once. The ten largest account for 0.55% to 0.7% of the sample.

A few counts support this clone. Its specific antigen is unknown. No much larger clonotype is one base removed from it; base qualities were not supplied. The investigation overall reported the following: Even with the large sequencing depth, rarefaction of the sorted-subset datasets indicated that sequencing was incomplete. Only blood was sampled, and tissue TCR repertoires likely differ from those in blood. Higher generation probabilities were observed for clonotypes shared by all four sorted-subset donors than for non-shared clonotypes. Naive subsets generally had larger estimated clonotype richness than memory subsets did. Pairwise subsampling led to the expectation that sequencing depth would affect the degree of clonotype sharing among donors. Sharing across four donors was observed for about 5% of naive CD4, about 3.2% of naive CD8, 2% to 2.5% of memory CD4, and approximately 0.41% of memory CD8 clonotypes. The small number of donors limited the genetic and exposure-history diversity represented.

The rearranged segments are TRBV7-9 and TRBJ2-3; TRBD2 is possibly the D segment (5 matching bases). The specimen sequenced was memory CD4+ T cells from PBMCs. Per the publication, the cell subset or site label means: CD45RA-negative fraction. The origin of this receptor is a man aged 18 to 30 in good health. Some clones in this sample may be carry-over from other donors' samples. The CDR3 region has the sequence CASSSEADTQYF. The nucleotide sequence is TGTGCCAGCAGCTCGGAGGCCGATACGCAGTATTTT.